Shown below are 17 T cell receptor beta chains from a single sample sequenced in a study of T cells of healthy individuals (dated by TCRdb to 2016 to 2018). The library was obtained by 5' RACE. Sequencing took place on an Illumina MiSeq. The public sequencing data were trimmed at Q25 with fastp and processed into clonotypes with MiXCR by TCRdb, which kept only in-frame beta chains. Every distinct CDR3 protein forms one entry, paired with its most common genes and DNA. In all, the sample holds about 96,000 distinct CDR3 sequences, and about 16% of those were seen once. The ten largest clones take up roughly 6.2% of the sample. The receptors come from a human donor in good health.

The CDR3 is CAIKGIMDEQFF. CDR3 nucleotides: TGTGCCATCAAGGGTATCATGGATGAGCAGTTCTTC. The chain couples TRBV10-3 to TRBJ2-1, with D unresolved. CDR3 length equals 12 residues. V lost 7 bases and J 8 bases, leaving 12 bases between the germline ends. The germline CDR1 and CDR2 sequences are ENHRY and SYGVKD.

This clonotype turned up a few times. The chain combines TRBV20-1 with TRBJ2-2; D not certain. The CDR3 is made up of 14 amino acids. With 3 bases removed from V and 2 bases from J, the gap between germline ends came to 10 bases. Germline V lookup: CDR1 DFQATT, CDR2 SNEGSKA (reference sequence). Here the CDR3 DNA reads TGCAGTGCTAGTGTGTACGGTAACACCGGGGAGCTGTTTTTT. This translates into CSASVYGNTGELFF.

This clonotype was recorded at least ten times. The genes are TRBV7-2 and TRBJ2-5; D is undetermined. The CDR3 is made up of 13 amino acids. Per germline, CDR1 SGHTA and CDR2 FQGNSA. V dropped 6 bases and J dropped 0 bases, with 8 bases sitting between them. The CDR3 bases are TGTGCCAGCAGGTCCGGAAACCAAGAGACCCAGTACTTC. Amino acids: CASRSGNQETQYF.

This clonotype was seen more than once but under ten times. DNA of the CDR3: TGTGCCACCAGTGACCCGGCCCCGAGGGAAACAGATACGCAGTATTTT. It specifies CATSDPAPRETDTQYF. This chain joins TRBV24-1 and TRBJ2-3; weak D call: TRBD2 (5 bases). There are 16 residues in the CDR3. V lost 4 bases, J lost 3 bases, and 16 bases lay in between. In germline, CDR1 is KGHDR, CDR2 SFDVKD.

This clonotype was counted many times. CDR3 sequence (DNA): TGTGCCAGCAGCCAAGACCCGGGACTAGGTTTCGATTCGCAGTATTTT. As protein: CASSQDPGLGFDSQYF. The genes are TRBV3-1 and TRBJ2-3, with 8 bases lining up with TRBD2. V gave up 0 bases and J gave up 10 bases; unmatched junction bases: 12. CDR3 length equals 16 residues. In germline, CDR1 is LGHDT, CDR2 YNNKEL (reference sequence).

This clonotype was observed a few times. V gene TRBV6-5 combines with J gene TRBJ1-2, with no clear D. This CDR3 is 15 amino acids long. Germline V gene data show CDR1 as MNHEY and CDR2 as SVGAGI. Trimming took 0 bases from V and 0 from J, leaving 8 bases between them. Here the CDR3 DNA reads TGTGCCAGCAGTTACTCCGGGGAAGCTAACTATGGCTACACCTTC. This gives the protein CASSYSGEANYGYTF.

This clonotype has more than one count but fewer than ten. This chain connects TRBV18 to TRBJ2-3; TRBD1 matches at 8 bases. Germline assignment: CDR1 KGHSH and CDR2 LQKENI. With 0 bases clipped from V and 4 bases from J, the junction kept 3 bases outside the gene matches. This CDR3 is built from 15 residues. CDR3 in amino acids: CASSPPSGGPDTQYF. The CDR3 bases are TGTGCCAGCTCACCACCGTCAGGGGGCCCAGATACGCAGTATTTT.

This clonotype was seen a handful of times. This rearrangement joins TRBV6-6 to TRBJ2-1; 7 bases line up with TRBD2. This CDR3 is built from 15 residues. V shed 5 bases, J shed 6 bases, and the junction held 10 bases outside the gene matches. Germline loops: CDR1 MNHNY, CDR2 SVGAGI (reference sequence). CDR3 bases: TGTGCCAGCAGTGGCCCCGGCTCTAGCGGCAATGAGCAGTTCTTC. Translation gives CASSGPGSSGNEQFF.

This clonotype was detected only a few times. This chain links TRBV5-1 with TRBJ2-3; tentative D call: TRBD1 (6 bases). Germline V gene data show CDR1 as SGHRS and CDR2 as YFSETQ. Trimming left V 0 bases short and J 10 bases short, with 12 bases between. The CDR3 totals 13 residues. CDR3 region: CASSLAGERSQYF. The CDR3 region has the DNA TGCGCCAGCAGCTTGGCAGGGGAACGGTCGCAGTATTTT.

This clonotype occurred a few times. The V gene is TRBV6-1, the J gene TRBJ1-4; D call uncertain. Germline V gene data show CDR1 as MNHNS and CDR2 as SASEGT. CDR3 length equals 15 residues. V was shortened by 6 bases and J by 4 bases, with 15 bases between the two germline ends. The CDR3 nucleotides are TGTGCCAGCAGCCACCTCATCCGGAGTAATGAAAAACTGTTTTTT. It translates to CASSHLIRSNEKLFF.

The V and J genes are TRBV20-1 and TRBJ2-1; 7 nucleotides line up with TRBD2. The germline gives CDR1 DFQATT, CDR2 SNEGSKA (reference sequence). This CDR3 region has 16 residues. After removal of 6 bases from V and 2 bases from J, the junction contained 13 bases not matched to a gene. The CDR3, as DNA: TGCAGTGCCCCGCTATTCGCGGGAGCCACCTACAATGAGCAGTTCTTC. As protein: CSAPLFAGATYNEQFF.

The rearrangement uses TRBV6-2 or TRBV6-3 and TRBJ1-5; weak D call: TRBD1 (5 bases). In germline, CDR1 is MNHEY, CDR2 SVGEGT. V was clipped by 6 bases and J by 2 bases, with 11 bases between them. This CDR3 has 14 residues. The DNA for the CDR3 is TGTGCCAGCAGCCGGGGCGCGCGCAATCAGCCCCAGCATTTT. The encoded protein is CASSRGARNQPQHF.

This clonotype was detected a few times. In DNA form, the CDR3 reads TGCAGTGCCAGCAGCGGGAGTCAAGAGACCCAGTACTTC. Its translation: CSASSGSQETQYF. The rearrangement joins TRBV20-1 to TRBJ2-5; 8 bases agree with TRBD2. The V gene's germline CDR1 is DFQATT and CDR2 SNEGSKA (reference sequence). The J segment lost 2 bases and the V segment lost 6 bases, leaving 5 bases of the junction unmatched. This CDR3 is 13 amino acids long.

The CDR3 loop reads CASRRREGFEQYF. DNA for the CDR3: TGTGCCAGCAGGCGCAGGGAGGGGTTCGAGCAGTACTTC. The chain couples TRBV7-2 to TRBJ2-7; 7 nucleotides match TRBD2. Germline trimming cut 6 bases from V and 6 bases from J; bases unmatched to any gene: 8. The CDR3 spans 13 residues. CDR1 is SGHTA and CDR2 is FQGNSA in the germline V gene.

The genes are TRBV7-9 and TRBJ2-5, with D possibly being TRBD1 or TRBD2 (5 bases each). Trimming cost V 6 bases and J 2 bases, with 16 bases left between them. The germline CDR1 and CDR2 sequences are SEHNR and FQNEAQ (reference sequence). The CDR3 covers 15 residues. The CDR3: CASRSLRGGQETQYF. The CDR3 bases are TGTGCCAGCAGGAGCTTACGGGGCGGGCAAGAGACCCAGTACTTC.

This clonotype was counted at least ten times. The CDR3: CASSRESGAEAFF. CDR3 nucleotide sequence: TGTGCCAGCTCACGGGAATCTGGCGCTGAAGCTTTCTTT. The chain combines TRBV18 with TRBJ1-1; no definite D call. In germline, CDR1 is KGHSH, CDR2 LQKENI. Between the trimmed V and J ends, which lost 4 bases and 6 bases, there was a span of 12 bases. CDR3 length: 13 residues. The variable domain in full, completed from reference TRBV18 and TRBJ1-1, reads NAGVMQNPRHLVRRRGQEARLRCSPMKGHSHVYWYRQLPEEGLKFMVYLQKENIIDESGMPKERFSAEFPKEGPSILRIQQVVRGDSAAYFCASSRESGAEAFFGQGTRLTVV.

The V gene is TRBV24-1, the J gene TRBJ2-2; possible D gene TRBD1, 6 bases. This CDR3 contains 14 residues. V was shortened by 8 bases and J by 1 base, with 10 bases between the two germline ends. The germline V gene has CDR1 KGHDR and CDR2 SFDVKD. As DNA, the CDR3 is TGTGCCACCACTGACAGGCTGAACACCGGGGAGCTGTTTTTT. It is translated as CATTDRLNTGELFF.